The rows below give T cell receptor beta chains drawn from one sample of a study of CD8 T cells in ankylosing spondylitis. In TCRdb, the 5' RACE reads were re-called with MiXCR into one record per CDR3 protein. This sample has some 130,000 distinct CDR3 sequences; roughly 9% occur once, and the top ten carry approximately 3.5%. Source material: blood, either unsorted or a sorted T cell fraction (not recorded which). Receptor source: a male donor with ankylosing spondylitis or in good health (not recorded which). Both conserved end residues are part of each CDR3. D genes are given only for firm matches. Size is omitted from some rows. Given values are once, few, many or a class for expanded clones.

TRBV18,few,TRBJ2-5,NA,TGTGCCAGCTCACCATCGGGGGAGACCCAGTACTTC,CASSPSGETQYF
TRBV6-2/TRBV6-3,many,TRBJ1-1,NA,TGTGCCAGCAGTTACCCGCAGGTGAACACTGAAGCTTTCTTT,CASSYPQVNTEAFF
TRBV19,NA,TRBJ1-5,NA,TGTGCCAGTAGGACCAACAGGGACGAGCCCCAGCATTTT,CASRTNRDEPQHF
TRBV5-1,many,TRBJ1-5,TRBD1,TGCGCCAGCAGCTTGGGGACAGGGAGGAATCAGCCCCAGCATTTT,CASSLGTGRNQPQHF
TRBV5-5,many,TRBJ2-2,NA,TGTGCCAGCAGCTTTTGGGGATACACCGGGGAGCTGTTTTTT,CASSFWGYTGELFF
TRBV25-1,many,TRBJ2-7,NA,TGTGCCAGCAGTCTTGGATGGGGGTACGAGCAGTACTTC,CASSLGWGYEQYF
TRBV10-3,many,TRBJ2-5,TRBD2,TGTGCCATCAGGAGTTCCCTCGGACGGGAGGGACAAGAGACCCAGTACTTC,CAIRSSLGREGQETQYF
TRBV5-1,few,TRBJ2-3,NA,TGCGCCAGCAGCCCCGGTGGCCAACTCACAGATACGCAGTATTTT,CASSPGGQLTDTQYF
TRBV11-2,many,TRBJ2-2,TRBD2,TGTGCCAGCAGCCCAAATAATCGGACTAGCGGGAAGAACACCGGGGAGCTGTTTTTT,CASSPNNRTSGKNTGELFF
TRBV28,many,TRBJ2-5,NA,TGTGCCAGCAGTTCACCGCCCAAGACGGGCCAAGAGACCCAGTACTTC,CASSSPPKTGQETQYF
TRBV12-3/TRBV12-4,many,TRBJ2-1,TRBD2,TGTGCCAGCACCGGGACTAGCGGAATACACAATGAGCAGTTCTTC,CASTGTSGIHNEQFF
TRBV20-1,NA,TRBJ2-3,TRBD1,TGCAGTGCCCTTCCCCGAACAGGGGGCGCTTTCCAAGATACGCAGTATTTT,CSALPRTGGAFQDTQYF
TRBV7-2,NA,TRBJ2-1,NA,TGTGCCAGCAGCTTAGTAGGGGGGTCCTACAATGAGCAGTTCTTC,CASSLVGGSYNEQFF
TRBV6-5,NA,TRBJ2-3,TRBD1,TGTGCCAGCAGTATACAGGGGGCTGATGATACGCAGTATTTT,CASSIQGADDTQYF
TRBV20-1,many,TRBJ2-1,NA,TGCAGTGCTAGGCTGTACAATGAGCATTTCTTC,CSARLYNEHFF
TRBV7-2,NA,TRBJ2-3,TRBD2,TGTGCCAGCAGCTCTAGGACTAGCGGGCTTAACGCGGATACGCAGTATTTT,CASSSRTSGLNADTQYF
TRBV5-1,many,TRBJ2-1,TRBD2,TGCGCCAGCAGCTCCCTAGCGGGAGAAGACAATGAGCAGTTCTTC,CASSSLAGEDNEQFF
TRBV7-9,many,TRBJ2-1,NA,TGTGCCAGCAGCTTAGCCCTTAGCCATGAGCAGTTCTTC,CASSLALSHEQFF
TRBV15,NA,TRBJ2-1,NA,TGTGCCACCAGCCCCGGAGTGGACTACAATGAGCAGTTCTTC,CATSPGVDYNEQFF
TRBV5-1,many,TRBJ2-3,TRBD2,TGCGCCAGCAGCTTTGGGCTAGCGGAAAGCACAGATACGCAGTATTTT,CASSFGLAESTDTQYF
TRBV12-3/TRBV12-4,few,TRBJ2-3,NA,TGTGCCAGCAGGTTAGCTGTGGGCACAGATACGCAGTATTTT,CASRLAVGTDTQYF
TRBV7-2,many,TRBJ2-7,NA,TGTGCCAGCAGCTTAGACGGGGGTGACTACGAGCAGTACTTC,CASSLDGGDYEQYF
TRBV29-1,many,TRBJ2-1,TRBD2,TGCAGCGTCGTCCGGGGCGGGAGCGGGAATGAGCAGTTCTTC,CSVVRGGSGNEQFF
TRBV4-2,NA,TRBJ2-7,NA,TGTGCCATGAGCCGGGGACTCCTCTACGAGCAGTACTTC,CAMSRGLLYEQYF
TRBV5-1,NA,TRBJ2-3,NA,TGCGCCAGCAGCTTGGAGGGACGCATAAGCACAGATACGCAGTATTTT,CASSLEGRISTDTQYF
TRBV6-1,many,TRBJ2-3,NA,TGTGCCAGCAGACGATCTAGCACAGATACGCAGTATTTT,CASRRSSTDTQYF
TRBV15,NA,TRBJ2-6,NA,TGTGCCACCAGCAGAGTCGACTCTGGGGCCAACGTCCTGACTTTC,CATSRVDSGANVLTF
TRBV27,few,TRBJ2-3,NA,TGTGCCACCCTCTTCACAGATACGCAGTATTTT,CATLFTDTQYF
TRBV4-2,many,TRBJ2-7,TRBD1,TGTGCCAGCAGCCCATCCGGGACAGTCTACGAGCAGTACTTC,CASSPSGTVYEQYF
TRBV6-1,many,TRBJ1-6,NA,TGTGCCAGCCCTGGTCCGGCGGGAGATAATTCACCCCTCCACTTT,CASPGPAGDNSPLHF
TRBV28,many,TRBJ1-2,TRBD1,TGTGCCAGCAGTTTAGGTCCACAGGGGACCCGGGGAGGCTACACCTTC,CASSLGPQGTRGGYTF
TRBV11-1,many,TRBJ2-1,TRBD2,TGTGCCAGCAGCCCTCGCCCGACCGGGACTAGCGGGAGGATTTACAATGAGCAGTTCTTC,CASSPRPTGTSGRIYNEQFF
TRBV29-1,many,TRBJ2-5,TRBD1,TGCAGCGTTGAAGATCGTTTGGGGGGACAGGGCTACTTC,CSVEDRLGGQGYF
TRBV4-1,many,TRBJ1-1,NA,TGCGCCAGCAGCCCACGCTGGGGCACTGAAGCTTTCTTT,CASSPRWGTEAFF
TRBV7-8,NA,TRBJ2-1,TRBD2,TGTGCCAGCAGCAGACTAGCGGATGAGCAGTTCTTC,CASSRLADEQFF
TRBV20-1,NA,TRBJ1-1,TRBD1,TGCAGTGCTAGAAGGGGCACGGCAGGGGGGGGAACTGAAGCTTTCTTT,CSARRGTAGGGTEAFF
TRBV10-3,many,TRBJ2-1,TRBD1,TGTGCCATCAGTGGACAGGGGCGAGGTGAGCAGTTCTTC,CAISGQGRGEQFF
TRBV29-1,many,TRBJ2-3,NA,TGCAGCGTTGAAGGAGTAGATACGCAGTATTTT,CSVEGVDTQYF
TRBV7-9,many,TRBJ2-1,NA,TGTGCCAGCAGCTCGATTTCCGGGACAAATTACAATGAGCAGTTCTTC,CASSSISGTNYNEQFF
TRBV20-1,NA,TRBJ2-1,TRBD2,TGCAGTGCTAGATCGAGCGGGAGATCGAATGAGCAGTTCTTC,CSARSSGRSNEQFF
TRBV9,many,TRBJ1-2,TRBD1,TGTGCCAGCAGCGTGGACAGGAACTATGGCTACACCTTC,CASSVDRNYGYTF
TRBV6-2/TRBV6-3,NA,TRBJ2-6,NA,TGTGCCAGCAGTTACGAGGGCTCTGGGGCCAACGTCCTGACTTTC,CASSYEGSGANVLTF
TRBV11-3,few,TRBJ2-1,NA,TGTGCCAGCAGCTTAGGAGGAGGGAGCGCAGCGAACAATGAGCAGTTCTTC,CASSLGGGSAANNEQFF
TRBV5-1,few,TRBJ2-2,NA,TGCGCCAGCAGCTTGGACCCAGCGAACACCGGGGAGCTGTTTTTT,CASSLDPANTGELFF
TRBV20-1,many,TRBJ1-3,NA,TGCAGTGCTAGATATGGGGCAGGCCTATCGTATTTT,CSARYGAGLSYF
TRBV29-1,many,TRBJ1-1,TRBD1,TGCAGCGTTGTTGTGACAGGGGGCAACTTGAACACTGAAGCTTTCTTT,CSVVVTGGNLNTEAFF